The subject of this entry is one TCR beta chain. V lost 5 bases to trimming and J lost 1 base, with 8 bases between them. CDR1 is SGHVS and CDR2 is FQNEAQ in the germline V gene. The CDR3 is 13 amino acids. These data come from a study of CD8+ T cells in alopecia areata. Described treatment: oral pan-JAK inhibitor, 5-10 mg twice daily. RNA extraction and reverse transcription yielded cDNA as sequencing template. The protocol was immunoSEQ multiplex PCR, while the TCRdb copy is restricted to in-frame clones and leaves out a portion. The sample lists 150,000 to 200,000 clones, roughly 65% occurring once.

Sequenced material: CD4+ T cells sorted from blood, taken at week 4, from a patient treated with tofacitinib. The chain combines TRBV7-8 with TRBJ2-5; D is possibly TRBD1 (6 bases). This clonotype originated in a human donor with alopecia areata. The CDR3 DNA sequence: TGTGCCAGCAGCGGGGACACCCAAGAGACCCAGTACTTC. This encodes CASSGDTQETQYF.